This T cell receptor (beta chain) stems from a study of cytomegalovirus exposure and HLA in healthy donors. Study summary: Clustering assigned roughly 81% of the roughly 400 genotyped donors to the Caucasian-associated ancestry cluster. Study-wide results and limits: The authors enumerated around 150 TCR beta chains as linked to cytomegalovirus. Across donors, sequencing depth was assumed by presence/absence analyses to be roughly uniform.

The trim removed 5 bases at V and 0 bases at J, leaving 3 bases unmatched. The CDR3 loop spans 14 amino acids. Germline V lookup: CDR1 SGHDT, CDR2 YYEEEE. With 60 Vbeta and 13 Jbeta primers, the PCR was carried out. Some clones are missing from TCRdb's copy, which holds only in-frame ones; the method was immunoSEQ multiplex PCR. This sample has about 190,000 clones, with under 80% found just once. About this clone: Its target is not known.

The receptor comes from a man in his thirties or forties in good health and CMV-seropositive. What was sequenced was PBMCs. The chain has TRBV5-6 and TRBJ2-7; 9 nucleotides agree with TRBD1. The CDR3, as DNA: TGTGCCAGCAGAGGGACAGGGAGCTCCTACGAGCAGTACTTC. It codes for CASRGTGSSYEQYF.